This is a list of T cell receptor beta chains from one sample in a study of blood T cell repertoires in COVID-19. TCRdb's table, derived via immunoSEQ multiplex PCR, lists solely in-frame clones and lacks some. The table has more than 200,000 clones, around four fifths seen once. The source material was peripheral blood. These receptors all stem from a man in his forties with active or convalescent COVID-19. Each CDR3 is given with its conserved first and last residue. Fields, in order: clone size, D gene, J gene, V gene, CDR3 DNA, CDR3 protein. D genes are given only for firm matches. Only some rows state a clone size, as once, few, many or a class for expanded clones.

NA,TRBD2,TRBJ2-3,TRBV3-1/TRBV3-2,TGTGCCAGCAGCCAAGGGCCTAGCGGGGTCCTTGGTACGCAGTATTTT,CASSQGPSGVLGTQYF
NA,NA,TRBJ1-2,TRBV5-1,TGCGCCAGCAACCCCGGGGAGAACCTCTATGGCTACACCTTC,CASNPGENLYGYTF
NA,NA,TRBJ2-5,TRBV5-1,TGCGCCAGCAGCTTGGTGGCCCCACAAGAGACCCAGTACTTC,CASSLVAPQETQYF
NA,TRBD2,TRBJ2-1,TRBV2,TGTGCCAACCGACTAGCGGGAGCTTCTGAGCAGTTCTTC,CANRLAGASEQFF
NA,TRBD1,TRBJ1-2,TRBV27,TGTGCCAGCACGTCGACAGGGAGAGGCTACACCTTC,CASTSTGRGYTF
NA,NA,TRBJ2-3,TRBV7-3,TGTGCCAGCAGCTTAAGGGCGGGACAGATTTACGCCGATACGCAGTATTTT,CASSLRAGQIYADTQYF
NA,TRBD2,TRBJ2-1,TRBV28,TGTGCCAGCAGTATCTCCAATGGACTAGCGGGCTACAATGAGCAGTTCTTC,CASSISNGLAGYNEQFF
NA,NA,TRBJ1-2,TRBV6-2/TRBV6-3,TGTGCCAGCAGTTACCGAGGAGCCACATATGGCTACACCTTC,CASSYRGATYGYTF
NA,NA,TRBJ1-1,TRBV5-5,TGTGCCAGCAGCTTTGTACCAGTGAACACTGAAGCTTTCTTT,CASSFVPVNTEAFF
NA,TRBD2,TRBJ2-2,TRBV15,TGTGCCACCAGCAGAGCCCGAGCGCTAGCGGGGGGGCCGAGCACCGGGGAGCTGTTTTTT,CATSRARALAGGPSTGELFF
NA,NA,TRBJ1-2,TRBV6-2/TRBV6-3,TGTGCCAGCAGTTCAGGTTTTGGGGCACCAAACTATGGCTACACCTTC,CASSSGFGAPNYGYTF
NA,NA,TRBJ2-6,TRBV5-5,TGTGCCAGCAGCAAGGGGGACCGACCTCCCACGCCCTCTGGGGCCAACGTCCTGACTTTC,CASSKGDRPPTPSGANVLTF
once,NA,TRBJ2-7,TRBV5-1,TGCGCCAGCAGCCCGCCGGGCGGGCCAGTGAACGAGCAGTACTTC,CASSPPGGPVNEQYF
few,NA,TRBJ1-1,TRBV7-9,TGTGCCAGCACCGTCGGGGGAATCCTCTTGAACACTGAAGCTTTCTTT,CASTVGGILLNTEAFF
NA,TRBD2,TRBJ2-5,TRBV7-2,TGTGCCAGCAGCTTAGGCTTAGCGGGGGGGCCAGGGGAGACCCAGTACTTC,CASSLGLAGGPGETQYF
NA,TRBD2,TRBJ2-7,TRBV6-5,TGTGCCAGCAGCAGGACTAGCGGGACATACGAGCAGTACTTC,CASSRTSGTYEQYF
NA,TRBD2,TRBJ2-2,TRBV10-3,TGTGCCATCAGCAGTGCTATAGGACTAGCGGGAGCGGGCAACACCGGGGAGCTGTTTTTT,CAISSAIGLAGAGNTGELFF
NA,NA,TRBJ1-2,TRBV9,TGTGCCAGCAGCGTAGGGGCAGGGGACGGCTACACCTTC,CASSVGAGDGYTF
NA,TRBD1,TRBJ1-2,TRBV6-6,TGTGCCAGCACTAACGTGGGACAGGGCAGCTATGGCTACACCTTC,CASTNVGQGSYGYTF
few,NA,TRBJ1-1,TRBV11-3,TGTGCCAGCAGCTTAGGTCTTGCTGGGTTTGGGGCTGACACTGAAGCTTTCTTT,CASSLGLAGFGADTEAFF
NA,NA,TRBJ2-1,TRBV27,TGTGCCAGCAGTTCCCAATACAATGAGCAGTTCTTC,CASSSQYNEQFF
NA,TRBD1,TRBJ1-2,TRBV7-2,TGTGCCAGCAGCTTAGGACAGGGACCGATTGGCTATGGCTACACCTTC,CASSLGQGPIGYGYTF
NA,NA,TRBJ2-7,TRBV3-1/TRBV3-2,TGTGCCAGCAGCCCAAGGGGTGTCTACGAGCAGTACTTC,CASSPRGVYEQYF
NA,TRBD1,TRBJ2-1,TRBV11-3,TGTGCCAGCAGCTCCTACCGGGACAGGGGTTGGAGCAATGAGCAGTTCTTC,CASSSYRDRGWSNEQFF
NA,TRBD2,TRBJ2-5,TRBV5-1,TGCGCCAGCAGCCGGGACTCGGGGGGAGAGACCCAGTACTTC,CASSRDSGGETQYF
NA,NA,TRBJ1-3,TRBV5-4,TGTGCCAGCGGGGAGGCAGGCCGCTCTGGAAACACCATATATTTT,CASGEAGRSGNTIYF
NA,TRBD2,TRBJ2-1,TRBV5-1,TGCGCCAGCAGCGGGTCCCAGGGACTAGCAACAATCAATGAGCAGTTCTTC,CASSGSQGLATINEQFF
NA,TRBD1,TRBJ1-5,TRBV19,TGTGCCAGTAGTATAGACACAGGGGGCAGTCAGCCCCAGCATTTT,CASSIDTGGSQPQHF
NA,NA,TRBJ1-2,TRBV4-3,TGCGCCAGCAGCCAAGATATGGGGCCTATCGGCTACACCTTC,CASSQDMGPIGYTF
NA,NA,TRBJ1-5,TRBV19,TGTGCCAGTAGGGACGGATCCGAGGGGCCCCAGCATTTT,CASRDGSEGPQHF
NA,NA,TRBJ2-2,TRBV6-6,TGTGCCAGCCGGACAAGGGGCCCCGGGGAGCTGTTTTTT,CASRTRGPGELFF
NA,TRBD1,TRBJ2-5,TRBV10-3,TGTGCCAGCAGCGTCGGGACAGGGATTCAAGAGACCCAGTACTTC,CASSVGTGIQETQYF
NA,NA,TRBJ1-6,TRBV25-1,TGTGCCAGCAGTGAGTTACTTAATTCACCCCTCCACTTT,CASSELLNSPLHF
NA,NA,TRBJ2-1,TRBV5-1,TGCGCCAGCAGCCCGCGGAGGGGAGCAGCAAACAATGAGCAGTTCTTC,CASSPRRGAANNEQFF
NA,TRBD2,TRBJ2-2,TRBV29-1,TGCAGCGTCTCACACGGGGGGGCGAACACCGGGGAGCTGTTTTTT,CSVSHGGANTGELFF
NA,NA,TRBJ1-1,TRBV2,TGTGCCAGCAGTGAAAGCCAGGGGAACACTGAAGCTTTCTTT,CASSESQGNTEAFF
NA,NA,TRBJ1-4,TRBV30,TGTGCCTGGAGATTTGGGGGGACTAATGAAAAACTGTTTTTT,CAWRFGGTNEKLFF
NA,TRBD2,TRBJ2-1,TRBV18,TGTGCCAGCTCACCTCCGACCTCGACTAGCGGGGGCCTGTACAATGAGCAGTTCTTC,CASSPPTSTSGGLYNEQFF
NA,NA,TRBJ2-1,TRBV5-1,TGCGCCAGCAGCTTGGGGCTAGCGAGCGATGAGCAGTTCTTC,CASSLGLASDEQFF
once,TRBD2,TRBJ2-1,TRBV4-1,TGCGCCAGCAGCCCCCGGCTAGCGGGAGGGAACGGTGAGCAGTTCTTC,CASSPRLAGGNGEQFF